A selection of T cell receptor beta chains follows, all from one sample in a study of blood T cell repertoires in COVID-19. The repertoire was sequenced with immunoSEQ multiplex PCR; TCRdb's copy has only in-frame clones and lacks some. This sample has approximately 200,000 clones, with around 84% found just once. The sequencing sample was made of PBMCs or T cells enriched from blood (not recorded which). These receptor sequences come from a man in his forties or fifties who had recovered from COVID-19. Both conserved end residues are trimmed from each CDR3.

>TRBV6-4
AVRGWGNQKLF
>TRBV28
ASSPFPKTGATPYNSPLH
>TRBV10-1
ASSVGGKTEAF
>TRBV12-3/TRBV12-4
ASTSTGGYGYT
>TRBV19
ATSATDNQPQH
>TRBV10-1
ASIKDRISNQPQH
>TRBV7-2
ASSLGDRGGYT
>TRBV2
ASSEGLAGVNTGELF
>TRBV5-1
ASSWGAGGPYEQY
>TRBV10-3
AISDPPGQTTYEQY
>TRBV28
ASSKTSGRAGETQY
>TRBV28
ASSSPGREGQPQH
>TRBV19
ASRTTGSGLGTGELF
>TRBV19
ASSTGTSGNNEQF
>TRBV5-5
ASSLGQGNYEQY
>TRBV10-3
AISERRDRPYEQY
>TRBV7-8
ASSQLVSRGGLGTEAF
>TRBV11-2
ASSLDRQGHEQF
>TRBV3-1/TRBV3-2
ASSLGQGARSPLH
>TRBV27
ASSLGQGGLAGYT
>TRBV7-9
ASSLSLAAEQF